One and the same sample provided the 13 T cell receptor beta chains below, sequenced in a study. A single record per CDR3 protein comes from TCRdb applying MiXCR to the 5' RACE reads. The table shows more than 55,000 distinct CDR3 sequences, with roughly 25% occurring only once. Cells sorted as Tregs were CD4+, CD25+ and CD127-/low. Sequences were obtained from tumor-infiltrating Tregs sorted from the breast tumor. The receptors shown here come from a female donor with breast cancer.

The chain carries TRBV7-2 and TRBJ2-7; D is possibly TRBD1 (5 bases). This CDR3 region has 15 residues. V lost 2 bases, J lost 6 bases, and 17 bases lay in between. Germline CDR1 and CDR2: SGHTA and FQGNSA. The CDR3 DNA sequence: TGTGCCAGCAGCTTAAGCGCTTCAGGGTTGGGCGAGCAGTACTTC. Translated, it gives CASSLSASGLGEQYF.

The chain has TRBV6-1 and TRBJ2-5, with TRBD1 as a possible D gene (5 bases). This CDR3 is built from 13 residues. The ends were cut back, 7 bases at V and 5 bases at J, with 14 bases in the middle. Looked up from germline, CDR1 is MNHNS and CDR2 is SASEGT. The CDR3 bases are TGTGCCAGCAACCCCCCAGGGTCCGAGACCCAGTACTTC. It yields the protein CASNPPGSETQYF.

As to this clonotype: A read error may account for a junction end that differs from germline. DNA for the CDR3: TGTGCCAGCAATAGCGGGAACCCCTACGAGCAGTGCTTC. Translation: CASNSGNPYEQCF. V and J are TRBV6-1 and TRBJ2-7; 8 positions agree with TRBD2. Germline V gene sequence: CDR1 MNHNS, CDR2 SASEGT. The CDR3 has 13 amino acids.

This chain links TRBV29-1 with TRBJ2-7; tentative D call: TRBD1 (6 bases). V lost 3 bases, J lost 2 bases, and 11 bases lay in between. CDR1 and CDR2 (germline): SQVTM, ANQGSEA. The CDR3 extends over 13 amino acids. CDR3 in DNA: TGCAGCGTTGACTCAGGACAGCCCTACGAGCAGTACTTC. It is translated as CSVDSGQPYEQYF.

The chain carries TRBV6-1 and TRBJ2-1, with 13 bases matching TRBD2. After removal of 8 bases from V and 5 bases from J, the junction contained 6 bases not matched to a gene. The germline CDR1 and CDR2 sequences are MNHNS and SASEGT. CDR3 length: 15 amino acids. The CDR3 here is CASRELAGGDNEQFF. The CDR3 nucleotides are TGTGCCAGCCGAGAACTAGCGGGAGGGGACAATGAGCAGTTCTTC.

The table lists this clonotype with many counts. The chain's CDR3 is CASSSQGPNTEAFF. The CDR3, as DNA: TGCGCCAGCAGCTCGCAGGGACCGAACACTGAAGCTTTCTTT. The genes are TRBV5-1 and TRBJ1-1; tentative D call: TRBD1 (5 bases). Trimming removed 3 bases from V and 1 base from J, with 10 bases in between. Germline V gene data show CDR1 as SGHRS and CDR2 as YFSETQ. This CDR3 is 14 amino acids long.

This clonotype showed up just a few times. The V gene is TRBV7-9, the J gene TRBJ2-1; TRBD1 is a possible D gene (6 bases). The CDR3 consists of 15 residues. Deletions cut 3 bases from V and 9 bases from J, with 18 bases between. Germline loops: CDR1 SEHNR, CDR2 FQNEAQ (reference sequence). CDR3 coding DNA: TGTGCCAGCAGCTTCAGGCTGGGGGCGCCCAGTGAGCAGTTCTTC. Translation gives CASSFRLGAPSEQFF.

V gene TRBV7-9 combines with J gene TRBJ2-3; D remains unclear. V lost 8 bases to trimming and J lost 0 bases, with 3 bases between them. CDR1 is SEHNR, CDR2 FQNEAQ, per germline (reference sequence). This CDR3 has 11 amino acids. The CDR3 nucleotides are TGTGCCAGCGGGAGCACAGATACGCAGTATTTT. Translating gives CASGSTDTQYF. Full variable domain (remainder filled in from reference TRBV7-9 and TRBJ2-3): DTGVSQNPRHKITKRGQNVTFRCDPISEHNRLYWYRQTLGQGPEFLTYFQNEAQLEKSRLLSDRFSAERPKGSFSTLEIQRTEQGDSAMYLCASGSTDTQYFGPGTRLTVL.

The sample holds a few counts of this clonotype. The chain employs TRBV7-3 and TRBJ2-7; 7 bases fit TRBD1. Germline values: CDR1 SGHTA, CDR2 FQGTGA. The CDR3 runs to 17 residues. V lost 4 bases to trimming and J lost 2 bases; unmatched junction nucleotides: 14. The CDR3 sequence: CASSSYPSTGITYEQYF. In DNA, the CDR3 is TGTGCCAGCAGCTCCTACCCCTCGACAGGGATAACCTACGAGCAGTACTTC.

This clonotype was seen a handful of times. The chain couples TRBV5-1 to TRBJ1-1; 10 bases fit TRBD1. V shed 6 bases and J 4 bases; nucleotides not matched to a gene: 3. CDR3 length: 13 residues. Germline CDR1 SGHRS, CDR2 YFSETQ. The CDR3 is CASIGQGGTEAFF. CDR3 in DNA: TGCGCCAGCATAGGACAGGGGGGCACTGAAGCTTTCTTT.

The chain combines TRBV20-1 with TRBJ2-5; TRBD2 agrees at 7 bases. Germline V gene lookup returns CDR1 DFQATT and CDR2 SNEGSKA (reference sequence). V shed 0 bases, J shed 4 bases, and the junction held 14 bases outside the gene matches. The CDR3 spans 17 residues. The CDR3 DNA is TGCAGTGCTAGAGATCCTCTTAGCGGGTCGCTGGGAGAGACCCAGTACTTC. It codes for CSARDPLSGSLGETQYF.

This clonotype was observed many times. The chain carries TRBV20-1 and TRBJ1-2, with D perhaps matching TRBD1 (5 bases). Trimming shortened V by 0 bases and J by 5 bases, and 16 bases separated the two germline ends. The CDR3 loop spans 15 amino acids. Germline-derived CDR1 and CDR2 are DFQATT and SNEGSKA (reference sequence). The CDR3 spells CSARDDGAPTYGYTF. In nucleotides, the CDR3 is TGCAGTGCTAGAGATGATGGGGCGCCAACGTATGGCTACACCTTC.

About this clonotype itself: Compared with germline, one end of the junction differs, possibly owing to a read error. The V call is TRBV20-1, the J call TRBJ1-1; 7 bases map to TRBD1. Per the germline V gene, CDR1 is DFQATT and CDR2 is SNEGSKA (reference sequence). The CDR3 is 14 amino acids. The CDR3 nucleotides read TGCGGTGCCCATCCCCACAGGGGAGGCACTGAAGCTTTCTTT. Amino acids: CGAHPHRGGTEAFF.